This T cell receptor (beta chain) was obtained from a study of T cells in Graves' hyperthyroidism and ophthalmopathy. Regarding the study as a whole: Most thyroid clonotypes with frequency above 0.001 were detected in blood. Model-based prediction identified ophthalmopathy a median 6.5 months prior to its onset. Researchers report that a 13 V-J model separated ophthalmopathy from stable hyperthyroidism.

Ten or more counts support this clonotype. Its cognate antigen is unknown. Amplified TCR beta CDR3 regions came from RNA transcripts. The TCR CDR3 first-round RT-PCR relied on the HTBI primer set. TCRdb re-called the multiplex PCR reads with MiXCR, one entry per CDR3 protein. The data contain around 350,000 distinct CDR3 sequences, 15% to 19% of them singletons. The origin of this receptor is a woman aged 18-29 years with Graves' hyperthyroidism that later progressed to Graves' ophthalmopathy. Sample: blood.

Here the CDR3 reads CASSFAGHLRNNEQFF. CDR3 sequence (DNA): TGTGCCAGCAGTTTTGCCGGACACCTAAGGAACAATGAGCAGTTCTTC. This chain uses TRBV27 with TRBJ2-1, with a tentative D call TRBD1 (5 bases). In germline, CDR1 is MNHEY, CDR2 SMNVEV (reference sequence). Trimming stripped 3 bases from V and 5 bases from J, with 17 bases between. This CDR3 is built from 16 residues.